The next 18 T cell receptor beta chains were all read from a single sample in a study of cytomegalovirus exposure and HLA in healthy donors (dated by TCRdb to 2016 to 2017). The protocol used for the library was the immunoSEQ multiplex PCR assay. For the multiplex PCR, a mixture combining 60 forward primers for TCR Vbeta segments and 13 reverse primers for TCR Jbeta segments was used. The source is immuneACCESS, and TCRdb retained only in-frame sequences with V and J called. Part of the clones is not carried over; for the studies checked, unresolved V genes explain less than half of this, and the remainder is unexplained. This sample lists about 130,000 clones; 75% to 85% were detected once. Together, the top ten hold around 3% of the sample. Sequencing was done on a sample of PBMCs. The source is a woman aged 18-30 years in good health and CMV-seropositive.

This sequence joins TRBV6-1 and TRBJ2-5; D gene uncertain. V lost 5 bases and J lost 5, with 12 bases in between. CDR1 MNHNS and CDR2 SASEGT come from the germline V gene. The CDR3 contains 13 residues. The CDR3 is CASSLIADETQYF. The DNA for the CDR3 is TGTGCCAGCAGTCTTATAGCTGATGAGACCCAGTACTTC.

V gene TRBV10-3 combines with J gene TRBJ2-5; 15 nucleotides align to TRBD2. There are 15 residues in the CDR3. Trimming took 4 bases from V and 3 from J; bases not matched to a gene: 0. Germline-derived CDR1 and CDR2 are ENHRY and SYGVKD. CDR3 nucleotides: TGTGCCATCAGTGGGACTAGCGGGGGGGAAGAGACCCAGTACTTC. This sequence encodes CAISGTSGGEETQYF.

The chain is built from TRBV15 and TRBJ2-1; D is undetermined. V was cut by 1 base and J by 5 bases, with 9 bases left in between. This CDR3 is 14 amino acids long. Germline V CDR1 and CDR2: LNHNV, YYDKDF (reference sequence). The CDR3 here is CATSRGGRNNEQFF. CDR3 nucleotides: TGTGCCACCAGCAGAGGCGGCCGAAACAATGAGCAGTTCTTC.

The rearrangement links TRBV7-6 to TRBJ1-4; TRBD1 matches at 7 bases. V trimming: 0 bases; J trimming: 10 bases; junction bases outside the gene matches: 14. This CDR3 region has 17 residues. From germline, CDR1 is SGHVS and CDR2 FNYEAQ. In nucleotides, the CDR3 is TGTGCCAGCAGCTTAGCGCTTGACAGGGAACACGGAGGAAAACTGTTTTTT. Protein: CASSLALDREHGGKLFF.

CDR3 sequence reads: CASSLESGGTEAFF. As DNA, the CDR3 is TGCGCCAGCAGCTTGGAGAGTGGAGGGACTGAAGCTTTCTTT. V and J are TRBV5-1 and TRBJ1-1; D gene unclear. Per germline, CDR1 SGHRS and CDR2 YFSETQ. V lost 0 bases and J lost 5, with 11 bases in between. The CDR3 extends over 14 amino acids. The whole variable domain, filled in from reference TRBV5-1 and TRBJ1-1, reads KAGVTQTPRYLIKTRGQQVTLSCSPISGHRSVSWYQQTPGQGLQFLFEYFSETQRNKGNFPGRFSGRQFSNSRSEMNVSTLELGDSALYLCASSLESGGTEAFFGQGTRLTVV.

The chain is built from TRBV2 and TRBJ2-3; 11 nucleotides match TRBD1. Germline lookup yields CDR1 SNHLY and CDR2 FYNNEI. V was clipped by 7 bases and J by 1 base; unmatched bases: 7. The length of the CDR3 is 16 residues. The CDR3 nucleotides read TGTGCCAGCACTAAAAGGGACAGGGGGGGCACAGATACGCAGTATTTT. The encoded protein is CASTKRDRGGTDTQYF.

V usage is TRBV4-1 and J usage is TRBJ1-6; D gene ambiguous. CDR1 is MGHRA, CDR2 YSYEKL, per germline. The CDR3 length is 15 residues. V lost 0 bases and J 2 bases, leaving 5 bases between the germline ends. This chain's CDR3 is CASSQESTYNSPLHF. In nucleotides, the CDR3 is TGCGCCAGCAGCCAAGAATCCACCTATAATTCACCCCTCCACTTT.

The CDR3 loop reads CASILRLAGGSYNEQFF. In DNA, the CDR3 is TGTGCCAGCATTCTCCGGTTAGCGGGGGGCTCCTACAATGAGCAGTTCTTC. The chain employs TRBV27 and TRBJ2-1, with 10 positions matching TRBD2. Germline lookup yields CDR1 MNHEY and CDR2 SMNVEV (reference sequence). The CDR3 runs to 17 residues. J lost 0 bases, V lost 7 bases, and 9 bases had no gene match.

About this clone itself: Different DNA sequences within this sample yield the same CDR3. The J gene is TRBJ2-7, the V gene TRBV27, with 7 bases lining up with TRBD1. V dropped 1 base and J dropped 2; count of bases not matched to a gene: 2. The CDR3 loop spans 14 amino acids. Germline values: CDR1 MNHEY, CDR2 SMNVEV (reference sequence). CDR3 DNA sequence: TGTGCCAGCAGTTTATGGGACAGAGCCTACGAGCAGTACTTC. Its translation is CASSLWDRAYEQYF.

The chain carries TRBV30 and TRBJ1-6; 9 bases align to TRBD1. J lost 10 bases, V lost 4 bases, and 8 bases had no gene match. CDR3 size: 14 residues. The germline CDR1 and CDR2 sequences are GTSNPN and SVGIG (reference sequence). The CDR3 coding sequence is TGTGCCTGGATGAAGGACAGGGGAGGATCACCCCTCCACTTT. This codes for CAWMKDRGGSPLHF.

The CDR3: CASSSGWNQPQHF. In DNA, the CDR3 is TGTGCCAGCAGTTCCGGTTGGAATCAGCCCCAGCATTTT. The chain links TRBV5-4 to TRBJ1-5, with D unresolved. Germline V lookup: CDR1 SGHNT, CDR2 YYREEE (reference sequence). Trimming cost V 5 bases and J 4 bases, with 10 bases left between them. The CDR3 consists of 13 residues.

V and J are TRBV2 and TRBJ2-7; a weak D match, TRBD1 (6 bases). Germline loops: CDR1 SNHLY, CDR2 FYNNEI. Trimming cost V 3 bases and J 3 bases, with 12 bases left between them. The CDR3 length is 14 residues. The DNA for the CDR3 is TGTGCCAGCAGTGAGCAGGGGCCGATCTACGAGCAGTACTTC. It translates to CASSEQGPIYEQYF.

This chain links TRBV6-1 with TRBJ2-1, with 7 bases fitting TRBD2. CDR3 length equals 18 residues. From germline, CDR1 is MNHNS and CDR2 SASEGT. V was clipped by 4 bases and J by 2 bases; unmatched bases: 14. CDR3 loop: CASSGKSGVQLTYNEQFF. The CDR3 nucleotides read TGTGCCAGCAGTGGAAAGAGCGGGGTGCAGCTGACCTACAATGAGCAGTTCTTC.

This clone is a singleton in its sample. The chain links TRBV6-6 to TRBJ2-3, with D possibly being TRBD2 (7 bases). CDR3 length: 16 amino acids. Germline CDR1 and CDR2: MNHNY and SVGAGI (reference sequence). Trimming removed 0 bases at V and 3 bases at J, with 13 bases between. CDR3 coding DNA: TGTGCCAGCAGTTACTCAGTGGGGGGGCGGACAGATACGCAGTATTTT. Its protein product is CASSYSVGGRTDTQYF.

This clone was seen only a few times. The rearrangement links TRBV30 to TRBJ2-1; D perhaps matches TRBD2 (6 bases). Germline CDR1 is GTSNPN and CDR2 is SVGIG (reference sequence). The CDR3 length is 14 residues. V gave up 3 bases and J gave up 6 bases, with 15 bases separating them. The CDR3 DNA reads TGTGCCTGGAGCTTGTTGGCGGGGTCCAATGAGCAGTTCTTC. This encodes CAWSLLAGSNEQFF.

The CDR3: CANTQYGGGAKFF. In DNA, the CDR3 is TGTGCCAATACCCAGTATGGTGGGGGGGCTAAGTTCTTC. V is TRBV6-1 and J is TRBJ2-1, with D possibly TRBD2 on 7 matching bases. The CDR3 is 13 residues long. V shed 10 bases and J shed 14 bases, with 24 bases lying between them. The germline gives CDR1 MNHNS, CDR2 SASEGT.

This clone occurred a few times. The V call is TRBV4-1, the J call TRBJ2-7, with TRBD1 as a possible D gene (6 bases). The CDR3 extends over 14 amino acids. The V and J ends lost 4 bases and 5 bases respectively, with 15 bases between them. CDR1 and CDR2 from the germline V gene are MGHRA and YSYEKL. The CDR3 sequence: CASSLMAGVNEQYF. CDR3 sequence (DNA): TGCGCCAGCAGCCTTATGGCAGGGGTAAACGAGCAGTACTTC.

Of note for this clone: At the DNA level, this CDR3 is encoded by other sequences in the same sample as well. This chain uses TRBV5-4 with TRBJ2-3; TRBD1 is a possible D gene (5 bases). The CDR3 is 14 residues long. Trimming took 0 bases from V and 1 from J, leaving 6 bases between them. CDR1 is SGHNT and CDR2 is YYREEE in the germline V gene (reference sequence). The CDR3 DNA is TGTGCCAGCAGCTTGGAAGGGGGCACAGATACGCAGTATTTT. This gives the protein CASSLEGGTDTQYF. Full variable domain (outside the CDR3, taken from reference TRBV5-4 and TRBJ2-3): ETGVTQSPTHLIKTRGQQVTLRCSSQSGHNTVSWYQQALGQGPQFIFQYYREEENGRGNFPPRFSGLQFPNYSSELNVNALELDDSALYLCASSLEGGTDTQYFGPGTRLTVL.